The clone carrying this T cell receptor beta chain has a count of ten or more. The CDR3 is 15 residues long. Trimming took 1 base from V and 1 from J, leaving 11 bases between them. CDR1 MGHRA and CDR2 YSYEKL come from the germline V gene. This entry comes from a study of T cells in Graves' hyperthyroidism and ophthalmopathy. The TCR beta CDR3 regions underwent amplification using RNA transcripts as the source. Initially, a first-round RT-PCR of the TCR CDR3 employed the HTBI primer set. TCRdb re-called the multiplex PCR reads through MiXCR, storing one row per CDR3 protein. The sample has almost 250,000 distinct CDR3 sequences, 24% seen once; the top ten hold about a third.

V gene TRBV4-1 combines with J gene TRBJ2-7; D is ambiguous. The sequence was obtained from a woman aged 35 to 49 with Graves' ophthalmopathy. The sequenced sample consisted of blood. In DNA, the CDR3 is TGCGCCAGCAGCCAAGTAAAAGACCCTTCCTACGAGCAGTACTTC. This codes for CASSQVKDPSYEQYF.